The T cell receptor (beta chain) described here comes from a study of identical twins. General study points: For monozygotic twins, models underestimated out-of-frame TCR alpha sharing. Where out-of-frame alpha sequences were twin-shared, they showed excess low generation probability. Memory repertoires showed no such pattern, whereas abundant cord blood beta clonotypes carried fewer insertions.

A word on this clonotype: The antigen remains unidentified.

The donors were all healthy and Caucasian. V gave up 0 bases and J gave up 4 bases, with 19 bases separating them. CDR1 is DFQATT, CDR2 SNEGSKA, per germline (reference sequence). The CDR3 sequence is 16 residues long. Using its own MiXCR run on the 5' RACE reads, TCRdb lists one record per CDR3 protein. The table includes approximately 670,000 distinct CDR3 sequences, around 5.7% detected once. Sequenced sample: naive T cells sorted from blood. The origin of this receptor is a man aged 18 to 29 in good health. The V call is TRBV20-1, the J call TRBJ2-7, with D maybe TRBD2 (6 bases). The CDR3 loop is CSARDVGRDSNYEQYF. The CDR3 DNA follows: TGCAGTGCTAGAGATGTTGGGCGGGACTCGAATTACGAGCAGTACTTC.